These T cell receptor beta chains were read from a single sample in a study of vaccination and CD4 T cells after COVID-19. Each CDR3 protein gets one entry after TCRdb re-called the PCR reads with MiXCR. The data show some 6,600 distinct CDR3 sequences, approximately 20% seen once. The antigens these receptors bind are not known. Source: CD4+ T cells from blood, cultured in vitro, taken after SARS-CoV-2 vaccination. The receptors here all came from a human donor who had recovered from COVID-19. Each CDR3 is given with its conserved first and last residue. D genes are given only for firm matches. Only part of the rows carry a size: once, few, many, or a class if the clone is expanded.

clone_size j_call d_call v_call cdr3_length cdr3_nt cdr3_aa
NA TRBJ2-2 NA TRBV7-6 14 TGTGCCAGCAGCTGGGATAGCAACACCGGGGAGCTGTTTTTT CASSWDSNTGELFF
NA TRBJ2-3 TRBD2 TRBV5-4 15 TGTGCCAGCAGCGTCGGCTGGGACTACACAGATACGCAGTATTTT CASSVGWDYTDTQYF
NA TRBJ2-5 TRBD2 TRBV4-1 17 TGCGCCAGCAGCTACGCCTCCGAGGCTAGCGGGAAAGAGACCCAGTACTTC CASSYASEASGKETQYF
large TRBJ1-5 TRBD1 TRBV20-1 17 TGCAGTGCTAGAGCCGTGGGACAGGCTAATAGCAATCAGCCCCAGCATTTT CSARAVGQANSNQPQHF
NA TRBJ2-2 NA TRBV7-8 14 TGTGCCAGCAGCCTACCCCCGAACACCGGGGAGCTGTTTTTT CASSLPPNTGELFF
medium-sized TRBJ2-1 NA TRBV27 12 TGTGCCAGTGGGTTCCGGTGGGGTGAGCAGTTCTTC CASGFRWGEQFF
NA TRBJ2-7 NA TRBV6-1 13 TGTGCCAGCGCCTCGACTAGTATCTACGAGCAGTACTTC CASASTSIYEQYF
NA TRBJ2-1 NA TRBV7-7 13 TGTGCCAGCAGCTTAGGTAGGGACAATGAGCAGTTCTTC CASSLGRDNEQFF
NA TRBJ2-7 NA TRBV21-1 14 TGTGCCAGCACCTTGACTAGCGATACCTACGAGCAGTACTTC CASTLTSDTYEQYF
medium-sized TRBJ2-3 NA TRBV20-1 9 TGCAGGCTCCCAGATACGCAGTATTTT CRLPDTQYF
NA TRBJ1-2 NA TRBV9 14 TGTGCCAGCAGCCTGCTGGACCCTAACTATGGCTACACCTTC CASSLLDPNYGYTF
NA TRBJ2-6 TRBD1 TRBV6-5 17 TGTGCCAGCAGTTTACAACAGGGGGTTTCTGGGGCCAACGTCCTGACTTTC CASSLQQGVSGANVLTF
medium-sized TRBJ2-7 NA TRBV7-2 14 TGTGCCAGCAGCCCCGGAGGTCAGAGGAGGGAGCAGTACTTC CASSPGGQRREQYF
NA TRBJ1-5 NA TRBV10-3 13 TGTGCCATAGGGACGGCACTTCTTCAGCCCCAGCATTTT CAIGTALLQPQHF
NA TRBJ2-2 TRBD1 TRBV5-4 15 TGTGCCAGCAGCTTAGGGACAGGGAACACCGGGGAGCTGTTTTTT CASSLGTGNTGELFF
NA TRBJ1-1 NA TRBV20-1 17 TGCAGTGCTAGAGCCACCTACACAGGGCTGGGAAGCACTGAAGCTTTCTTT CSARATYTGLGSTEAFF
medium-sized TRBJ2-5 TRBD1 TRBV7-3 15 TGTGCCAGCAGCTTAACGCCCGACAGGGTAGAGACCCAGTACTTC CASSLTPDRVETQYF
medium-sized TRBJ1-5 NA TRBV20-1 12 TGCAGTGCTAAGCTGGGGGGACAGCCCCAGCATTTT CSAKLGGQPQHF
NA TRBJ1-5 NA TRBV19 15 TGTGCCAGTAGTATATCGCTGGTTGGCAATCAGCCCCAGCATTTT CASSISLVGNQPQHF
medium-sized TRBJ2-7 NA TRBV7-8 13 TGTGCCAGCAGTTTATTAGAATCCTACGAGCAGTACTTC CASSLLESYEQYF